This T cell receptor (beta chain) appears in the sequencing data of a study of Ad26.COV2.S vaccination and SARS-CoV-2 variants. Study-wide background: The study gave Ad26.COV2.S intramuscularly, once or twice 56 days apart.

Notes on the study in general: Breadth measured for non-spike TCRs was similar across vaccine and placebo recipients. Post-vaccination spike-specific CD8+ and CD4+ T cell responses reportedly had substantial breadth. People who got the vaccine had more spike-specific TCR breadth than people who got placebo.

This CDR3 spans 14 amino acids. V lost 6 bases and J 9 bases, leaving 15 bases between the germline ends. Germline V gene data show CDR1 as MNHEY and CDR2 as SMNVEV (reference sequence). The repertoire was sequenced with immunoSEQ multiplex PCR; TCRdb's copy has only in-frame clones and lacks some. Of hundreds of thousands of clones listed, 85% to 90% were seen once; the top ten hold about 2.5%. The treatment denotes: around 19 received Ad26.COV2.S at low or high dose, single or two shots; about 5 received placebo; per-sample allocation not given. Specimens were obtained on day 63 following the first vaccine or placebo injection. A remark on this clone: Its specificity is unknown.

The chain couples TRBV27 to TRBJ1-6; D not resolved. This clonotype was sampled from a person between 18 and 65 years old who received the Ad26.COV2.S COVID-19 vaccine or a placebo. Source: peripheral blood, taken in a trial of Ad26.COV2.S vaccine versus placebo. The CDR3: CASRLDVRGSPLHF. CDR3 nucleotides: TGTGCCAGCAGGTTAGACGTGCGGGGTTCACCCCTCCACTTT.